This record looks at one T cell receptor beta chain sequence and its context. The sample originates from a study of blood T cell repertoires in COVID-19. Study overall: Italy, Spain and the United States were the sources of the convalescent and acute COVID-19 samples. PBMCs, B-cell-depleted T cells, or T cells were the source of the cDNA or gDNA that made up the material.

There are 15 residues in the CDR3. Per germline, CDR1 MNHEY and CDR2 SMNVEV (reference sequence). The J segment lost 3 bases and the V segment lost 3 bases, leaving 6 bases of the junction unmatched. TCRdb's table, derived via immunoSEQ multiplex PCR, lists solely in-frame clones and lacks some. The sample yields some 270,000 clones, about 89% seen once. Sample: peripheral blood. The J gene is TRBJ2-7, the V gene TRBV27; the match to TRBD2 covers 9 bases. This sequence was found in a man younger than 45 with acute or convalescent COVID-19. The chain's CDR3 is CASSLSGLAFYEQYF. CDR3 DNA sequence: TGTGCCAGCAGTTTGTCGGGACTAGCTTTCTACGAGCAGTACTTC.